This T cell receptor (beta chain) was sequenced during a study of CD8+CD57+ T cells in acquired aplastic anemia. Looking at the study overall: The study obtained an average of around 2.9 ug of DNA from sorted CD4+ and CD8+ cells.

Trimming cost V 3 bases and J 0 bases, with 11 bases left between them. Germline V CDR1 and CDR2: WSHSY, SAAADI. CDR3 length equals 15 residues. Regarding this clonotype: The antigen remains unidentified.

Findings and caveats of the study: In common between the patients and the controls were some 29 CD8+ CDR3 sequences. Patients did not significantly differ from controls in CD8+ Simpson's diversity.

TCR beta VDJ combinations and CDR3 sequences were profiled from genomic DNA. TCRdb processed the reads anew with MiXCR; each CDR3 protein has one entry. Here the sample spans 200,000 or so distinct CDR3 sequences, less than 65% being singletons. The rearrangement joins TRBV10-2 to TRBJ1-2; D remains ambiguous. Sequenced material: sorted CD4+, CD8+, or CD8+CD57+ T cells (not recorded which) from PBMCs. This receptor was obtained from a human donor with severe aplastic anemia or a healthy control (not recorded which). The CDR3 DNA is TGCGCCAGCAGTGATCCGACACCTTCTAACTATGGCTACACCTTC. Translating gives CASSDPTPSNYGYTF.